One T cell receptor (beta chain) is described in this entry. Its cognate antigen is unknown. Libraries were prepared by immunoSEQ multiplex PCR; TCRdb keeps only in-frame clonotypes and omits some of them. The repertoire has over 20,000 clones, about 86% of them found once; the top ten carry roughly 5%. This record belongs to a study of T cells in localized non-small cell lung cancer. Study conclusions and caveats: Of the top 100 tumor clones, median around 55 were in adjacent lung, more than 25 among its top 100.

This specimen consisted of PBMCs, obtained before any cancer treatment. This sequence was found in a man between 40 and 70 years old with stage II lung adenocarcinoma.

CDR3 loop: CASSYAGGTEAFF. In DNA form, the CDR3 reads TGTGCCAGCAGTTACGCAGGGGGCACTGAAGCTTTCTTT. V and J are TRBV6-5 and TRBJ1-1; 7 nucleotides align to TRBD1. Per the germline V gene, CDR1 is MNHEY and CDR2 is SVGAGI. The J segment lost 4 bases and the V segment lost 2 bases, leaving 1 base of the junction unmatched. The CDR3 is 13 residues long.